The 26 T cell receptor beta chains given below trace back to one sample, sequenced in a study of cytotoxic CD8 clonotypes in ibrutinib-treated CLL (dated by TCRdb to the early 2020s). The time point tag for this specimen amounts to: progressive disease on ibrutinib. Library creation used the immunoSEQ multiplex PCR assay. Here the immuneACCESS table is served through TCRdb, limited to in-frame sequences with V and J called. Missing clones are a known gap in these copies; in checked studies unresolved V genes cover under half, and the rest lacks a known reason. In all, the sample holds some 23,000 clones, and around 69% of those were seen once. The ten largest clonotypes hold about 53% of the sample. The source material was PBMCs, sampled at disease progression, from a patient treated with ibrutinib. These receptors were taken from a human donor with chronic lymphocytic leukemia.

Here the CDR3 reads CATNGQGAAGNTEAFF. The CDR3 DNA reads as TGTGCCACCAATGGACAGGGGGCGGCGGGGAACACTGAAGCTTTCTTT. The chain is built from TRBV10-3 and TRBJ1-1, with 11 positions matching TRBD1. The CDR3 is made up of 16 amino acids. With 10 bases clipped from V and 1 base from J, the junction kept 11 bases outside the gene matches. Looked up from germline, CDR1 is ENHRY and CDR2 is SYGVKD.

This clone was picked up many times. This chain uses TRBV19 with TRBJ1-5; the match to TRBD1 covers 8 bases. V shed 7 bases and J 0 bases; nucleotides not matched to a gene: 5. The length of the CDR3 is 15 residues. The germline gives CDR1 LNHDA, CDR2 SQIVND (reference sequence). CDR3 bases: TGTGCCAGTAACCGGGACAGGAATAGCAATCAGCCCCAGCATTTT. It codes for CASNRDRNSNQPQHF. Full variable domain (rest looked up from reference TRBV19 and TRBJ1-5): DGGITQSPKYLFRKEGQNVTLSCEQNLNHDAMYWYRQDPGQGLRLIYYSQIVNDFQKGDIAEGYSVSREKKESFPLTVTSAQKNPTAFYLCASNRDRNSNQPQHFGDGTRLSIL.

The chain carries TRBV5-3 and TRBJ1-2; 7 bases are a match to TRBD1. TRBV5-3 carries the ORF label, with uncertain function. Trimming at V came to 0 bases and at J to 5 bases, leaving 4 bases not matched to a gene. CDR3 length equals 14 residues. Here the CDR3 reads CARSLGGQHYGYTF. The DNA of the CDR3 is TGTGCCAGAAGCTTGGGGGGACAGCATTATGGCTACACCTTC.

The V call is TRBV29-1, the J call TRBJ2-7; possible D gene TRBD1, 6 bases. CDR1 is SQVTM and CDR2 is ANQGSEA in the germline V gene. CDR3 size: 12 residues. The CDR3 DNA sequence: TGCAGTTATAGGACAGAGGAATACGAGCAGTACTTC. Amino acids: CSYRTEEYEQYF.

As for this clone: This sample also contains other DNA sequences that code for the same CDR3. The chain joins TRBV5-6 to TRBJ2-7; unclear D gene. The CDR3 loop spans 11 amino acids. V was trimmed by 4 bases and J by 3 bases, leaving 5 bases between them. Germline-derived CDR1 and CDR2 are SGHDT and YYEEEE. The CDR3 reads CASSAGYEQYF. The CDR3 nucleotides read TGTGCCAGCAGCGCCGGCTACGAGCAGTACTTC.

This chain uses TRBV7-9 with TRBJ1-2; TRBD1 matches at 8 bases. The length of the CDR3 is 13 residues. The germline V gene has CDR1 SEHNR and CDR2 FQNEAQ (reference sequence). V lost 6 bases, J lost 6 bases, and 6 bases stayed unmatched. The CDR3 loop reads CASRRQGSDGYTF. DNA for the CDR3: TGTGCCAGCAGACGACAGGGGTCGGATGGCTACACCTTC. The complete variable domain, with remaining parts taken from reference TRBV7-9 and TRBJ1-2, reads DTGVSQNPRHKITKRGQNVTFRCDPISEHNRLYWYRQTLGQGPEFLTYFQNEAQLEKSRLLSDRFSAERPKGSFSTLEIQRTEQGDSAMYLCASRRQGSDGYTFGSGTRLTVV.

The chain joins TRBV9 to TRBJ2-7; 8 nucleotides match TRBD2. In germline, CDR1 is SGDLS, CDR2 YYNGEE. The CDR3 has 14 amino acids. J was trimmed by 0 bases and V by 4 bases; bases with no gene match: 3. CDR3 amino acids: CASSNGGDSYEQYF. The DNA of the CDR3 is TGTGCCAGCAGCAACGGGGGGGACTCCTACGAGCAGTACTTC. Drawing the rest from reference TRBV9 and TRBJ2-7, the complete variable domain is DSGVTQTPKHLITATGQRVTLRCSPRSGDLSVYWYQQSLDQGLQFLIQYYNGEERAKGNILERFSAQQFPDLHSELNLSSLELGDSALYFCASSNGGDSYEQYFGPGTRLTVT.

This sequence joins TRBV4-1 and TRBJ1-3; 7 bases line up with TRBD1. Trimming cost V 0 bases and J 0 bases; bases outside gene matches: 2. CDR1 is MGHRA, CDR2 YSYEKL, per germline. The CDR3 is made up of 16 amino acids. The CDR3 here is CASSQEGGSSGNTIYF. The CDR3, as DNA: TGCGCCAGCAGCCAAGAAGGGGGCAGCTCTGGAAACACCATATATTTT.

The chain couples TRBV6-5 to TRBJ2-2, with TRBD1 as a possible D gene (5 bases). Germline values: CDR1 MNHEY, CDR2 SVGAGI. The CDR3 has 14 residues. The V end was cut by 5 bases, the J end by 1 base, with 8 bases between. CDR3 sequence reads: CASSPTGNTGELFF. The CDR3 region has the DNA TGTGCCAGCAGTCCTACAGGGAACACCGGGGAGCTGTTTTTT.

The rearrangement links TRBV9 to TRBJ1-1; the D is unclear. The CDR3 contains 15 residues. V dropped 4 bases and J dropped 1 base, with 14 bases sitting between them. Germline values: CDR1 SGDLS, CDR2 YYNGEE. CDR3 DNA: TGTGCCAGCAGCCTCTCGCGAGGAGCGAACACTGAAGCTTTCTTT. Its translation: CASSLSRGANTEAFF.

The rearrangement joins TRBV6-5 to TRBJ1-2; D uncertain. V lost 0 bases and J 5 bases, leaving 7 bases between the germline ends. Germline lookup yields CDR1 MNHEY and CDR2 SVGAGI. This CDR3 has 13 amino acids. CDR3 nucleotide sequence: TGTGCCAGCAGTTACTCGACGTCGTATGGCTACACCTTC. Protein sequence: CASSYSTSYGYTF.

CDR3 loop: CASSRTSGGANEQYF. DNA for the CDR3: TGTGCCAGCAGCCGTACTAGCGGGGGGGCCAACGAGCAGTACTTC. The chain uses TRBV6-5 and TRBJ2-7; 13 bases line up with TRBD2. The germline V gene encodes CDR1 MNHEY and CDR2 SVGAGI. This CDR3 has 15 amino acids. The J segment lost 5 bases and the V segment lost 6 bases, leaving 7 bases of the junction unmatched.

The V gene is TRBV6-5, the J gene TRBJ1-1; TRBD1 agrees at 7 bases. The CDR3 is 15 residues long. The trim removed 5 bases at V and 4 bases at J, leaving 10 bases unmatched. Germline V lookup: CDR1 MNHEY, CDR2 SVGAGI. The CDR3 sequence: CASSGPGQITTEAFF. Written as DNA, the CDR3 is TGTGCCAGCAGTGGACCGGGACAGATAACCACTGAAGCTTTCTTT.

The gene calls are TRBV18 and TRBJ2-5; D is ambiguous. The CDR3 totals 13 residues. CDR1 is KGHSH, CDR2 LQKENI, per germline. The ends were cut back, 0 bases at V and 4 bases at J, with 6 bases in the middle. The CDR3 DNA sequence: TGTGCCAGCTCACCACCGAGTGCAGAGACCCAGTACTTC. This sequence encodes CASSPPSAETQYF.

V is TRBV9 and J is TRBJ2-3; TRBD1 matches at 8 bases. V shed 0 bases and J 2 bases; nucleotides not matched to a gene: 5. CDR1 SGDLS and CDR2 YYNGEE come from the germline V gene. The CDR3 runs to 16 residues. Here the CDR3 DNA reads TGTGCCAGCAGCGTAGTGGGGACAGGCTTCACAGATACGCAGTATTTT. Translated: CASSVVGTGFTDTQYF.

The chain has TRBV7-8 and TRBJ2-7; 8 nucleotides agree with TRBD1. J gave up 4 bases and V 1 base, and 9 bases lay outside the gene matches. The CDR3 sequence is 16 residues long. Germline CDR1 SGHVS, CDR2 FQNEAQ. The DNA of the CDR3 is TGTGCCAGCAGCTTAGACGTGACAGGGGTTGAGTACGAGCAGTACTTC. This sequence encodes CASSLDVTGVEYEQYF.

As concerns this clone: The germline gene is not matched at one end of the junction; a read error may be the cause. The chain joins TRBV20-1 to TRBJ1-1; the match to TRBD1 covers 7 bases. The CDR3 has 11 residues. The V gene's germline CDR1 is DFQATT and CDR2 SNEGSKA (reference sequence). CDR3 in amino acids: CSAPTPGQPLF. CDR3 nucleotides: TGCAGTGCCCCTACGCCGGGACAGCCTCTCTTT.

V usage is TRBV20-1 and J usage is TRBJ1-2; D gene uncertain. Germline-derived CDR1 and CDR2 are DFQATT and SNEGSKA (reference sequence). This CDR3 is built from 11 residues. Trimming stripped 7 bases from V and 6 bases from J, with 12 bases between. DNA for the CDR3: TGCAGTGTGGACCTACCGAATGGCTACACCTTC. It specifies CSVDLPNGYTF.

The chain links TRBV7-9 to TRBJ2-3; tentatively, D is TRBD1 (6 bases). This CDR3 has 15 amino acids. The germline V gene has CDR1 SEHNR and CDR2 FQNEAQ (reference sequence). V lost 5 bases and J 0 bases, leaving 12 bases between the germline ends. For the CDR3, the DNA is TGTGCCAGCAGCCGCGGACAGTATAGCACAGATACGCAGTATTTT. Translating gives CASSRGQYSTDTQYF. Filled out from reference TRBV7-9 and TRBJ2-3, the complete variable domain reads DTGVSQNPRHKITKRGQNVTFRCDPISEHNRLYWYRQTLGQGPEFLTYFQNEAQLEKSRLLSDRFSAERPKGSFSTLEIQRTEQGDSAMYLCASSRGQYSTDTQYFGPGTRLTVL.

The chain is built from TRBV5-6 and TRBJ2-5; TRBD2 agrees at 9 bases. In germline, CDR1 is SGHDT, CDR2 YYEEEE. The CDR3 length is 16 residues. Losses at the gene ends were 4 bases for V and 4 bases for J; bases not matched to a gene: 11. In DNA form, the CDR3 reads TGTGCCAGCAGCCCAGCGGGGGGCCCCTTATTAGAGACCCAGTACTTC. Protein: CASSPAGGPLLETQYF.

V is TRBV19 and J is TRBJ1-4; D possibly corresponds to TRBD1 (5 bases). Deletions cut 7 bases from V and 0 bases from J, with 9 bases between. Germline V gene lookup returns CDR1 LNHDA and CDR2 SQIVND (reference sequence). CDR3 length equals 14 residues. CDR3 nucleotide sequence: TGTGCCAGTACCCCGACAGCAACTAATGAAAAACTGTTTTTT. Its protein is CASTPTATNEKLFF.

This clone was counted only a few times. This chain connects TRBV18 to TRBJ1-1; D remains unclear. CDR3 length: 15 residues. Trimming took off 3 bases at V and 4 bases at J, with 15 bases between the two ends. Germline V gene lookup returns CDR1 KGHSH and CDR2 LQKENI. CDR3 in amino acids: CASSPSSNPSTEAFF. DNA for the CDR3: TGTGCCAGCTCACCTTCATCGAACCCAAGCACTGAAGCTTTCTTT.

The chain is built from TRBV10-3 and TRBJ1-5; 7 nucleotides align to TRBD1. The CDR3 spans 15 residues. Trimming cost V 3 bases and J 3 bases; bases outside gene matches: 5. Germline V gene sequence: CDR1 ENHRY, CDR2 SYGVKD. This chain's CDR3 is CAISEGQENNQPQHF. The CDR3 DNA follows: TGTGCCATCAGTGAAGGACAGGAGAACAATCAGCCCCAGCATTTT.

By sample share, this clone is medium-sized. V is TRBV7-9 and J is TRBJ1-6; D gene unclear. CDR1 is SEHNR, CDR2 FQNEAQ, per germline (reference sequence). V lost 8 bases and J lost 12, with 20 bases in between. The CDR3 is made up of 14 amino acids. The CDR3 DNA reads TGTGCCAGCCAAGAGGAAGGCCTGACTTTACCCCTCCACTTT. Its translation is CASQEEGLTLPLHF.

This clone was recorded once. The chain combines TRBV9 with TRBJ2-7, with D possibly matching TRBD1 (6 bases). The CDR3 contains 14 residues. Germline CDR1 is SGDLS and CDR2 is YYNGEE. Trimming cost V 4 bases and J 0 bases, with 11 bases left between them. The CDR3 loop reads CASSWSGDSYEQYF. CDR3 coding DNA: TGTGCCAGCAGCTGGTCAGGGGACTCCTACGAGCAGTACTTC.

The CDR3 nucleotides are TGTGCCAGTAGTACCTACTCTGCAACTAATGAAAAACTGTTTTTT. It specifies CASSTYSATNEKLFF. The rearrangement joins TRBV19 to TRBJ1-4; D is undetermined. The V end lost 4 bases, the J end lost 0 bases, and 9 bases lay between the germline ends. The CDR3 sequence is 15 residues long. Germline V gene lookup returns CDR1 LNHDA and CDR2 SQIVND (reference sequence).